This T cell receptor (beta chain) originates from a study of blood T cell repertoires in COVID-19 (dated by TCRdb to the early 2020s). Notes on the research overall: Samples covering the acute and convalescent phases of COVID-19 were provided by collaborators in the United States, Italy and Spain. The samples were drawn from the first 160 participants of the ongoing ImmuneRACE study and from under 1,500 subjects provided by 6 global collaborators. The material from the prospective study consisted of cDNA or gDNA derived from T cells, B-cell-depleted T cells, or PBMCs. The repertoires were released in a freely available public database meant as a resource for research on the immune response to SARS-CoV-2. Nearly every sample came with metadata listing a de-identified subject ID, COVID-19 status, age in years and sex. HLA class I and class II types, where available, came from metadata supplied by the sample provider rather than from assay-based typing. Deeply sampled blood TCRbeta repertoires from subjects exposed to, actively infected with, or recovered from COVID-19 were included in the dataset. Overall study outcomes, separate from this receptor: Clinical and demographic metadata were provided uncurated, with the amount varying by source and participant.

Comment on this clone: Its antigen is currently not known. No clone much larger than this one lies a single base away; base qualities are absent.

The CDR3 contains 14 residues, cysteine and phenylalanine counted. Only CDR3 DNA is held: 42 bases, read in frame from base 1. CDR1 is given as SGHRS and CDR2 as YFSETQ, both from the germline V gene. Relative to germline, V is 3 bases shorter and J is 4 bases shorter, with 13 bases between their ends. Collaborating institutions collected whole blood in K2EDTA tubes following their own protocols. Collaborator samples were shipped for TCRbeta analysis as frozen whole blood, isolated PBMCs, or DNA extracted from either sample type. TCRbeta CDR3 regions were amplified from genomic DNA by means of the immunoSEQ Assay, a bias-controlled multiplex PCR. The authors' analysis ran thus. Nucleated cell counts per sample were estimated from amplification of reference gene primers within the assay. Sequence reads were collapsed and filtered to measure the absolute abundance of every unique TCRbeta CDR3 rearrangement. Productive Simpson clonality was computed per sample as the square root of Simpson's diversity index over productive rearrangements. Imported from immuneACCESS, the table was reduced by TCRdb to in-frame sequences with V and J called. These copies leave out some clones; in studies compared against another copy, an unresolved V gene accounts for under half, and the cause of the remainder is not known. V and J calls and clone size are given by that table; D and trimming were obtained from the DNA. Present in this sample are 150,000 to 200,000 clones, around three quarters of which were seen just once. Together, the top ten hold approximately 15% of the sample.

The sample consisted of peripheral blood. This clonotype was obtained from a man between 60 and 70 years old with active or convalescent COVID-19. The chain uses TRBV5-1 and TRBJ2-5; the D gene is perhaps TRBD2, from 6 matching bases. The DNA reads as follows: TGCGCCAGCAGCTCTCCGGAGGGAGGAGAGACCCAGTACTTC. Its amino acids are CASSSPEGGETQYF.